One and the same sample provided the 15 T cell receptor beta chains below, sequenced in a study of T-cell memory formation after mild COVID-19. TCRdb used MiXCR to reprocess the 5' RACE reads, holding one entry per CDR3 protein. Of 150,000 to 200,000 distinct CDR3 sequences in the sample, 13% to 15% were seen once. The sample was PBMCs or a T cell subset sorted from them (not recorded which). The receptor source for this set is an adult woman who had mild COVID-19 (a few samples of this study predate the infection). Cell type and time point are not known.

At least ten counts were recorded for this clonotype. J is TRBJ2-1 and V is TRBV7-6; 8 positions agree with TRBD2. This CDR3 has 16 amino acids. Germline V gene lookup returns CDR1 SGHVS and CDR2 FNYEAQ. Losses at the gene ends were 2 bases for V and 5 bases for J; bases not matched to a gene: 8. CDR3: CASSLSLAAGDNEQFF. CDR3 in DNA: TGTGCCAGCAGCTTATCTCTGGCAGCGGGGGACAATGAGCAGTTCTTC.

This clonotype has just a few counts. The rearrangement uses TRBV7-9 and TRBJ2-7; the match to TRBD1 covers 7 bases. CDR1 and CDR2 (germline): SEHNR, FQNEAQ (reference sequence). The length of the CDR3 is 14 residues. With 5 bases clipped from V and 1 base from J, the junction kept 5 bases outside the gene matches. The CDR3 nucleotides are TGTGCCAGCAGCCTAAAGACAGGGTCCTACGAGCAGTACTTC. As protein: CASSLKTGSYEQYF.

This clonotype was counted only a few times. J is TRBJ2-7 and V is TRBV19, with a weak D call TRBD2 (6 bases). CDR1 and CDR2 from the germline V gene are LNHDA and SQIVND (reference sequence). Trimming took 4 bases from V and 0 from J, leaving 13 bases between them. This CDR3 is 15 amino acids long. The CDR3 region has the DNA TGTGCCAGTAGTACCAGCGGAGGGAGCTCCTACGAGCAGTACTTC. Amino acid sequence: CASSTSGGSSYEQYF.

V and J are TRBV4-1 and TRBJ2-3; 8 bases are a match to TRBD2. This CDR3 spans 16 amino acids. V lost 3 bases to trimming and J lost 2 bases; unmatched junction nucleotides: 7. Germline values: CDR1 MGHRA, CDR2 YSYEKL. The CDR3 nucleotides read TGCGCCAGCAGCCAGCCGGGGCGGGGGGACACAGATACGCAGTATTTT. Translating gives CASSQPGRGDTDTQYF.

This clonotype was seen only a few times. The chain has TRBV5-1 and TRBJ2-7; 14 bases line up with TRBD2. The CDR3 consists of 16 residues. The trim removed 3 bases at V and 7 bases at J, leaving 9 bases unmatched. CDR1 and CDR2 from the germline V gene are SGHRS and YFSETQ. CDR3 coding DNA: TGCGCCAGCAGCTCGGGACTAGCGGGGGTGAGGCGGGAGCAGTACTTC. This gives the protein CASSSGLAGVRREQYF.

CDR3 sequence: CASSNNRGRITYEQYF. The DNA for the CDR3 is TGTGCCAGCAGCAATAACAGGGGGCGCATAACCTACGAGCAGTACTTC. The J gene is TRBJ2-7, the V gene TRBV28; TRBD1 matches 9 bases. The CDR3 sequence is 16 residues long. V lost 6 bases and J lost 2; bases outside the gene matches: 11. CDR1 is MDHEN and CDR2 is SYDVKM in the germline V gene.

The sample holds many counts of this clonotype. The chain joins TRBV30 to TRBJ2-7; D perhaps matches TRBD1 (6 bases). The V end was cut by 1 base, the J end by 0 bases, with 13 bases between. CDR1 GTSNPN and CDR2 SVGIG come from the germline V gene (reference sequence). This CDR3 contains 15 residues. This CDR3 reads CAWSARTASSYEQYF. CDR3 nucleotide sequence: TGTGCCTGGAGTGCTAGGACAGCGAGCTCCTACGAGCAGTACTTC.

The chain combines TRBV5-6 with TRBJ2-5; 8 bases fit TRBD2. Trimming took 4 bases from V and 4 from J; bases not matched to a gene: 12. There are 16 residues in the CDR3. From germline, CDR1 is SGHDT and CDR2 YYEEEE. The CDR3 DNA reads TGTGCCAGCAGCCTAATAGAAGGACTAGCTCGAGAGACCCAGTACTTC. This sequence encodes CASSLIEGLARETQYF.

This chain connects TRBV5-1 to TRBJ2-7, with TRBD1 as a possible D gene (6 bases). V lost 0 bases and J 3 bases, leaving 19 bases between the germline ends. The CDR3 totals 17 residues. Germline V gene sequence: CDR1 SGHRS, CDR2 YFSETQ. CDR3 protein: CASSLVYLRTDIYEQYF. Here the CDR3 DNA reads TGCGCCAGCAGCTTGGTCTATCTTCGGACAGACATCTACGAGCAGTACTTC.

The CDR3 reads CASSLASGGELFF. Written as DNA, the CDR3 is TGTGCCAGCAGCTTAGCGAGCGGCGGGGAGCTGTTTTTT. The chain recombines TRBV7-7 with TRBJ2-2; D is possibly TRBD2 (5 bases). The CDR3 contains 13 residues. V lost 0 bases, J lost 7 bases, and 6 bases lay in between. The germline CDR1 and CDR2 sequences are SSHAT and FNYEAQ (reference sequence).

V usage is TRBV28 and J usage is TRBJ2-2; D might be TRBD1 (5 bases). Trimming shortened V by 2 bases and J by 1 base, and 14 bases separated the two germline ends. The germline CDR1 and CDR2 sequences are MDHEN and SYDVKM. CDR3 size: 17 residues. In nucleotides, the CDR3 is TGTGCCAGCAGTTTAGGCCAGGGTGTGGGGAACACCGGGGAGCTGTTTTTT. It encodes CASSLGQGVGNTGELFF.

This chain joins TRBV12-3 or TRBV12-4 and TRBJ2-1; D remains ambiguous. The CDR3 consists of 12 residues. V lost 4 bases and J lost 3, with 4 bases in between. The CDR3: CASSWDYNEQFF. DNA of the CDR3: TGTGCCAGCAGTTGGGACTACAATGAGCAGTTCTTC.

This clonotype was picked up a small number of times. The chain links TRBV7-2 to TRBJ2-3; D ambiguous. The CDR3 totals 14 residues. CDR1 and CDR2 (germline): SGHTA, FQGNSA. Deletions cut 5 bases from V and 2 bases from J, with 11 bases between. In DNA form, the CDR3 reads TGTGCCAGCAGCCCCCCCCCAATCACAGATACGCAGTATTTT. Its translation: CASSPPPITDTQYF. Filled out from reference TRBV7-2 and TRBJ2-3, the complete variable domain reads GAGVSQSPSNKVTEKGKDVELRCDPISGHTALYWYRQSLGQGLEFLIYFQGNSAPDKSGLPSDRFSAERTGGSVSTLTIQRTQQEDSAVYLCASSPPPITDTQYFGPGTRLTVL.

This rearrangement joins TRBV20-1 to TRBJ2-2, with TRBD2 identical over 8 bases. Trimming took 0 bases from V and 6 from J; bases not matched to a gene: 9. The CDR3 consists of 16 residues. Per germline, CDR1 DFQATT and CDR2 SNEGSKA (reference sequence). The chain's CDR3 is CSARDESGRGSGELFF. The CDR3 region has the DNA TGCAGTGCTAGAGATGAGAGCGGGAGAGGTTCCGGGGAGCTGTTTTTT.

In this sample, this clonotype turned up many times. The rearrangement joins TRBV5-5 to TRBJ2-1; no definite D call. CDR3 length equals 16 residues. V gave up 3 bases and J gave up 0 bases, with 13 bases separating them. Germline V CDR1 and CDR2: SGHKS, YYEKEE (reference sequence). The CDR3 region is CASSSAAVSSYNEQFF. Written as DNA, the CDR3 is TGTGCCAGCAGCTCGGCTGCAGTCAGCTCCTACAATGAGCAGTTCTTC.